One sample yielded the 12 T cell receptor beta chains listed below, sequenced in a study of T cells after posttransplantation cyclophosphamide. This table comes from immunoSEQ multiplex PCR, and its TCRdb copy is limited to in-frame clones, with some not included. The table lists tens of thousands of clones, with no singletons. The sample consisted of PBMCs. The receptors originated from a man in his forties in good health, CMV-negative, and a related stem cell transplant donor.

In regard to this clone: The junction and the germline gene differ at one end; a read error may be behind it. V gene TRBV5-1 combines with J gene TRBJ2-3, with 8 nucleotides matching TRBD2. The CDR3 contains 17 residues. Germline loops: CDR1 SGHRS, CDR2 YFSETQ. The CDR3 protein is CAGSLVTSGLSTDTQYF. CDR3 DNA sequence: TGCGCCGGCAGCTTGGTAACTAGCGGCCTTAGCACAGATACGCAGTATTTT.

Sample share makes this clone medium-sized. CDR3 in DNA: TGTGCCAGCAGCCCTCGGACTAGCGGTGATGAGCAGTTCTTC. As protein: CASSPRTSGDEQFF. The chain employs TRBV5-4 and TRBJ2-1, with 10 bases lining up with TRBD2. CDR1 is SGHNT, CDR2 YYREEE, per germline (reference sequence). The CDR3 totals 14 residues. J gave up 8 bases and V 4 bases, and 6 bases lay outside the gene matches.

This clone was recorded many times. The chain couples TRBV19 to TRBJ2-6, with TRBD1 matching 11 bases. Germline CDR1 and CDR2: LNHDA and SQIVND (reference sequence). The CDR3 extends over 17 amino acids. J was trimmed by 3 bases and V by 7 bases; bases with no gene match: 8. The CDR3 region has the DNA TGTGCCAGTAATACCGGGACAGGGGGGGATGGGGCCAACGTCCTGACTTTC. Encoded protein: CASNTGTGGDGANVLTF.

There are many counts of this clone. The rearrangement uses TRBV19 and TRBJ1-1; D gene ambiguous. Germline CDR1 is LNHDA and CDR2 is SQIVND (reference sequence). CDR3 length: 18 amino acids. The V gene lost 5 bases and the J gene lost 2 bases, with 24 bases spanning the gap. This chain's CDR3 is CASSLVTLGTDLNTEAFF. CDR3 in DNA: TGTGCCAGTAGTCTCGTTACTCTCGGAACAGACCTTAACACTGAAGCTTTCTTT.

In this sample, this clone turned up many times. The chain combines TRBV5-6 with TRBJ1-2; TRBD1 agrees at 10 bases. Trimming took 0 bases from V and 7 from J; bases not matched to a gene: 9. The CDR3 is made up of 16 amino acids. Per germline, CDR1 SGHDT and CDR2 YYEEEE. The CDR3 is CASSLVSTGGRRGYTF. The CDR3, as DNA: TGTGCCAGCAGCTTGGTATCGACAGGGGGCAGACGTGGCTACACCTTC.

As DNA, the CDR3 is TGTGCCAGCACCCCCCAGGGTTCCTACGAGCAGTACTTC. Translated, it gives CASTPQGSYEQYF. This chain links TRBV6-5 with TRBJ2-7; D might be TRBD1 (5 bases). The germline V gene has CDR1 MNHEY and CDR2 SVGAGI. The CDR3 has 13 amino acids. Trimming shortened V by 7 bases and J by 1 base, and 11 bases separated the two germline ends.

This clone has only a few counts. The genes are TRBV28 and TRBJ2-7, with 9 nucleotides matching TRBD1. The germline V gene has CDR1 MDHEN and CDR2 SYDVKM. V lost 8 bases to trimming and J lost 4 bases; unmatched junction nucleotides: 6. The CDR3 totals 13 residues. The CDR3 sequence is CASLTGTGYEQYF. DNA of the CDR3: TGTGCCAGCCTGACAGGGACAGGGTACGAGCAGTACTTC.

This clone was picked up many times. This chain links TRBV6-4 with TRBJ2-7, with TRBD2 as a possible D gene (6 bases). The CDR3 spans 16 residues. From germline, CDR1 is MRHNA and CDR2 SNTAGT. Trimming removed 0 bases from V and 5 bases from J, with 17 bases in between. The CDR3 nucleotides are TGTGCCAGCAGTGACTCGTGGGGAATGGGGGGTCACGAGCAGTACGTC. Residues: CASSDSWGMGGHEQYV.

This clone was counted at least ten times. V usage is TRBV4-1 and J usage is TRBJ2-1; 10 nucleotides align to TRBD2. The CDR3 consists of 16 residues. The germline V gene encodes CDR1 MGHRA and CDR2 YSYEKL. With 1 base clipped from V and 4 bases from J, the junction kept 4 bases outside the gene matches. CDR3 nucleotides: TGCGCCAGCAGCCAAGTCCCGACTAGCGGGTACAATGAGCAGTTCTTC. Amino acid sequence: CASSQVPTSGYNEQFF.

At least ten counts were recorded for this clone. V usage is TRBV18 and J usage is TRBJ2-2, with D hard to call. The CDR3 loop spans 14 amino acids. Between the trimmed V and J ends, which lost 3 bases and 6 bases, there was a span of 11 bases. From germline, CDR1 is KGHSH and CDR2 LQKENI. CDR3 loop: CASSPPRVAGELFF. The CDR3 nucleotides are TGTGCCAGCTCACCCCCTCGGGTGGCCGGGGAGCTGTTTTTT.

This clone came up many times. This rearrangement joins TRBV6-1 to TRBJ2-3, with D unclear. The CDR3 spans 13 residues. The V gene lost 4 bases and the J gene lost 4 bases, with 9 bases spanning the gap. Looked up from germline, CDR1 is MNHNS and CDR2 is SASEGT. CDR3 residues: CASSGHESDTQYF. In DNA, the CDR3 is TGTGCCAGCAGTGGACATGAGTCAGATACGCAGTATTTT.

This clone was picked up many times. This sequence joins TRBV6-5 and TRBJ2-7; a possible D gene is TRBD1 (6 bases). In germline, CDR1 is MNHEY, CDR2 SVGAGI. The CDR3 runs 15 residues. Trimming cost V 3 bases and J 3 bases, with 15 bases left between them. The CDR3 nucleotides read TGTGCCAGCAGTTATCGACAGGTGATGTTCTACGAGCAGTACTTC. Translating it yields CASSYRQVMFYEQYF.